The 27 T cell receptor beta chains in this list originate from one sample, sequenced in a study of blood T cell repertoires in COVID-19. Clones were sequenced by immunoSEQ multiplex PCR, and TCRdb holds only the in-frame ones, with some missing. The sample has a few hundred thousand clones, about 88% seen once. The sample consisted of PBMCs or T cells enriched from blood (not recorded which). These receptors were taken from a woman aged 30 to 39 who had recovered from COVID-19.

This clone showed up just a few times. This sequence joins TRBV28 and TRBJ1-3; 7 bases are shared with TRBD1. CDR1 and CDR2 (germline): MDHEN, SYDVKM. CDR3 length: 15 residues. Germline trimming cut 5 bases from V and 4 bases from J; bases unmatched to any gene: 8. CDR3 in DNA: TGTGCCAGCAGTCCCCCCAGGGGGTGGGGAAACACCATATATTTT. Translated: CASSPPRGWGNTIYF.

The genes are TRBV7-8 and TRBJ1-1; the D gene is possibly TRBD1 (6 bases). There are 15 residues in the CDR3. Germline CDR1 is SGHVS and CDR2 is FQNEAQ. Trimming pared 1 base from V and 2 bases from J, leaving 11 bases between. This CDR3 is CASSLVAGANTEAFF. CDR3 nucleotide sequence: TGTGCCAGCAGCTTAGTCGCGGGGGCAAACACTGAAGCTTTCTTT.

This clone has just one count. The chain employs TRBV6-1 and TRBJ1-5, with unresolved D. CDR3 length equals 17 residues. V shed 0 bases and J shed 6 bases, with 18 bases lying between them. Germline loops: CDR1 MNHNS, CDR2 SASEGT. For the CDR3, the DNA is TGTGCCAGCAGTGAAGCGCGATTAGGGAGAGCGGGTCAGCCCCAGCATTTT. This codes for CASSEARLGRAGQPQHF.

The rearrangement uses TRBV5-4 and TRBJ1-1; D call uncertain. Trimming took off 1 base at V and 2 bases at J, with 9 bases between the two ends. Per the germline V gene, CDR1 is SGHNT and CDR2 is YYREEE (reference sequence). The CDR3 runs 14 residues. This CDR3 is CASSLRGANTEAFF. The CDR3 DNA reads TGTGCCAGCAGCTTGCGGGGTGCAAACACTGAAGCTTTCTTT.

The rearrangement links TRBV7-9 to TRBJ2-3; a possible D gene is TRBD1 (6 bases). V gave up 5 bases and J gave up 1 base, with 16 bases separating them. The length of the CDR3 is 16 residues. CDR1 and CDR2 from the germline V gene are SEHNR and FQNEAQ (reference sequence). The CDR3 DNA reads TGTGCCAGCAGCCGGGCCCAGGGGCAAGGCACAGATACGCAGTATTTT. Translated, it gives CASSRAQGQGTDTQYF. The whole variable domain, filled in from reference TRBV7-9 and TRBJ2-3, reads DTGVSQNPRHKITKRGQNVTFRCDPISEHNRLYWYRQTLGQGPEFLTYFQNEAQLEKSRLLSDRFSAERPKGSFSTLEIQRTEQGDSAMYLCASSRAQGQGTDTQYFGPGTRLTVL.

The V and J genes are TRBV28 and TRBJ2-7, with D perhaps matching TRBD2 (5 bases). CDR1 is MDHEN, CDR2 SYDVKM, per germline. V lost 3 bases to trimming and J lost 1 base, with 10 bases between them. The CDR3 is 14 amino acids. CDR3 nucleotide sequence: TGTGCCAGCAGTTTGGGGAGTAGGTCCTACGAGCAGTACTTC. Translation gives CASSLGSRSYEQYF.

This rearrangement joins TRBV9 to TRBJ1-2; D gene unclear. Germline CDR1 and CDR2: SGDLS and YYNGEE. Trimming took off 0 bases at V and 2 bases at J, with 5 bases between the two ends. The CDR3 length is 13 residues. The CDR3 sequence is CASSVGENYGYTF. CDR3 nucleotide sequence: TGTGCCAGCAGCGTAGGAGAGAACTATGGCTACACCTTC.

The chain uses TRBV18 and TRBJ2-7, with TRBD2 identical over 12 bases. CDR1 KGHSH and CDR2 LQKENI come from the germline V gene. V trimming: 6 bases; J trimming: 5 bases; junction bases outside the gene matches: 8. The CDR3 runs to 15 residues. The CDR3: CASSPRTSGENEQYF. Written as DNA, the CDR3 is TGTGCCAGCTCGCCCCGGACTAGCGGGGAGAACGAGCAGTACTTC.

This clone has a single count. The J gene is TRBJ1-6, the V gene TRBV2, with TRBD1 matching 7 bases. The germline CDR1 and CDR2 sequences are SNHLY and FYNNEI. The CDR3 is 14 residues long. V gave up 5 bases and J gave up 8 bases; unmatched junction bases: 6. The CDR3 nucleotides read TGTGCCAGCAGTATAGGGGGCCGGGATTCACCCCTCCACTTT. Residues: CASSIGGRDSPLHF.

The V and J genes are TRBV10-3 and TRBJ2-5, with D maybe TRBD1 (7 bases). The CDR3 has 14 amino acids. With 4 bases removed from V and 5 bases from J, the gap between germline ends came to 14 bases. Germline V CDR1 and CDR2: ENHRY, SYGVKD. The CDR3 reads CAISVGGGEETQYF. In DNA, the CDR3 is TGTGCCATCAGTGTTGGAGGGGGCGAGGAGACCCAGTACTTC.

The chain employs TRBV11-2 and TRBJ1-2; weak D call: TRBD1 (6 bases). Germline V gene lookup returns CDR1 SGHAT and CDR2 FQNNGV. There are 13 residues in the CDR3. Trimming left V 4 bases short and J 6 bases short, with 12 bases between. This chain's CDR3 is CASSSSGVDGYTF. The CDR3 DNA reads TGTGCCAGCAGCTCCTCAGGGGTGGATGGCTACACCTTC.

This chain joins TRBV27 and TRBJ1-1; 9 bases agree with TRBD1. The V segment lost 5 bases and the J segment 1 base; nucleotides outside the gene matches: 5. CDR1 is MNHEY, CDR2 SMNVEV, per germline (reference sequence). The CDR3 extends over 15 amino acids. CDR3 sequence: CASSPWDRENTEAFF. As DNA, the CDR3 is TGTGCCAGCAGTCCCTGGGACAGGGAGAACACTGAAGCTTTCTTT.

The gene calls are TRBV30 and TRBJ1-1; 8 positions match TRBD1. Per the germline V gene, CDR1 is GTSNPN and CDR2 is SVGIG (reference sequence). V shed 0 bases and J 4 bases; nucleotides not matched to a gene: 13. The CDR3 contains 17 residues. CDR3 sequence: CAWSVTRDRGSRTEAFF. The CDR3 DNA reads TGTGCCTGGAGTGTAACTCGAGACAGGGGATCACGCACTGAAGCTTTCTTT.

The J gene is TRBJ1-5, the V gene TRBV2; 8 nucleotides match TRBD1. CDR1 is SNHLY and CDR2 is FYNNEI in the germline V gene. The CDR3 is 15 amino acids. Trimming removed 5 bases from V and 1 base from J; junction bases left unmatched: 4. The DNA for the CDR3 is TGTGCCAGCAGTTCAGGGGGCGCGAGCAATCAGCCCCAGCATTTT. Amino acid sequence: CASSSGGASNQPQHF. The variable domain in full, completed from reference TRBV2 and TRBJ1-5, reads EPEVTQTPSHQVTQMGQEVILRCVPISNHLYFYWYRQILGQKVEFLVSFYNNEISEKSEIFDDQFSVERPDGSNFTLKIRSTKLEDSAMYFCASSSGGASNQPQHFGDGTRLSIL.

The rearrangement joins TRBV2 to TRBJ2-5; no clear D gene. With 8 bases removed from V and 1 base from J, the gap between germline ends came to 11 bases. The CDR3 spans 13 residues. CDR1 is SNHLY, CDR2 FYNNEI, per germline. The CDR3 spells CASPSGLQETQYF. The CDR3, as DNA: TGTGCCAGCCCCTCGGGTCTCCAAGAGACCCAGTACTTC.

This chain links TRBV2 with TRBJ1-5; D uncertain. The germline V and J ends were trimmed by 4 bases and 2 bases, with 12 bases remaining between them. The CDR3 sequence is 15 residues long. Looked up from germline, CDR1 is SNHLY and CDR2 is FYNNEI. The CDR3 region is CASSGAMMGNQPQHF. The CDR3 nucleotides are TGTGCCAGCAGTGGGGCGATGATGGGCAATCAGCCCCAGCATTTT.

The CDR3 nucleotides read TGTGCCAGCAGCCTACTCCGGGGCGGGAGGGGTGAAAAACTGTTTTTT. Amino acids: CASSLLRGGRGEKLFF. The chain joins TRBV3-1 (or the pseudogene TRBV3-2) to TRBJ1-4; D may be TRBD1 (5 bases). Trimming left V 4 bases short and J 7 bases short, with 19 bases between. The CDR3 runs 16 residues. Germline lookup yields CDR1 LGHDT and CDR2 YNNKEL (reference sequence).

This clone has only one observation. The chain links TRBV3-1 (or the pseudogene TRBV3-2) to TRBJ2-2; 12 positions agree with TRBD2. CDR3 size: 15 residues. CDR1 and CDR2 (germline): LGHDT, YNNKEL (reference sequence). V shed 6 bases and J 8 bases; nucleotides not matched to a gene: 7. Here the CDR3 DNA reads TGTGCCAGCAGGGGGACTAGCGGGCCCATGGGGGAGCTGTTTTTT. Protein product: CASRGTSGPMGELFF.

The chain links TRBV13 to TRBJ2-7, with 9 bases fitting TRBD1. Germline V gene lookup returns CDR1 PRHDT and CDR2 FYEKMQ (reference sequence). Trimming took 4 bases from V and 5 from J; bases not matched to a gene: 12. This CDR3 has 16 amino acids. CDR3 coding DNA: TGTGCCAGCAGCTCAAGGACAGGGGAATATTGGGACGAGCAGTACTTC. Translated, it gives CASSSRTGEYWDEQYF.

The chain employs TRBV28 and TRBJ2-5; 12 nucleotides agree with TRBD2. There are 17 residues in the CDR3. Germline V gene lookup returns CDR1 MDHEN and CDR2 SYDVKM. Trimming cost V 6 bases and J 0 bases; bases outside gene matches: 8. CDR3 loop: CASSPRTSGEHQETQYF. CDR3 coding DNA: TGTGCCAGCAGCCCTCGGACTAGCGGGGAGCACCAAGAGACCCAGTACTTC.

This chain connects TRBV21-1 to TRBJ2-3; the table's D call of TRBD1 was not tested on the DNA. TRBV21-1 is a listed pseudogene. The CDR3 runs 15 residues. CDR3 amino acids: CASSPEGGKEDTQYF. DNA for the CDR3: TGTGCCAGCAGCCCTGAAGGGGGAAAAGAAGATACGCAGTATTTT.

The sample holds a few counts of this clone. The chain carries TRBV15 and TRBJ2-7; the D gene is possibly TRBD1 (6 bases). CDR1 is LNHNV, CDR2 YYDKDF, per germline (reference sequence). This CDR3 has 16 residues. Trimming stripped 0 bases from V and 2 bases from J, with 14 bases between. CDR3 nucleotides: TGTGCCACCAGCAGAGATAGGGGACAAGGAACCTACGAGCAGTACTTC. Its translation is CATSRDRGQGTYEQYF.

The chain has TRBV7-8 and TRBJ2-7; maybe TRBD1 (6 bases). This CDR3 has 17 residues. V gave up 5 bases and J gave up 7 bases, with 27 bases separating them. Germline CDR1 SGHVS, CDR2 FQNEAQ. CDR3 amino acids: CASSPRGLTGPSAEQYF. The CDR3 region has the DNA TGTGCCAGCAGCCCCCGAGGTCTGACAGGACCCTCGGCGGAGCAGTACTTC.

The chain joins TRBV13 to TRBJ2-1; 10 nucleotides agree with TRBD2. The germline CDR1 and CDR2 sequences are PRHDT and FYEKMQ (reference sequence). The V segment lost 5 bases and the J segment 11 bases; nucleotides outside the gene matches: 12. This CDR3 contains 15 residues. The chain's CDR3 is CASSPRASGGGKQFF. Here the CDR3 DNA reads TGTGCCAGCAGCCCACGGGCTAGCGGGGGCGGTAAGCAGTTCTTC.

This chain links TRBV19 with TRBJ2-6; weak D call: TRBD1 (6 bases). Trimming removed 4 bases at V and 1 base at J, with 11 bases between. Germline assignment: CDR1 LNHDA and CDR2 SQIVND (reference sequence). CDR3 length equals 16 residues. CDR3 coding DNA: TGTGCCAGTAGTAAGGTACAGGGATCTGGGGCCAACGTCCTGACTTTC. Its translation is CASSKVQGSGANVLTF.

The chain combines TRBV5-5 with TRBJ2-7; D gene uncertain. The length of the CDR3 is 11 residues. Looked up from germline, CDR1 is SGHKS and CDR2 is YYEKEE (reference sequence). The ends were cut back, 2 bases at V and 3 bases at J, with 3 bases in the middle. CDR3 DNA: TGTGCCAGCAGCTTCAGCTACGAGCAGTACTTC. This codes for CASSFSYEQYF.

The CDR3 loop is CASSAFLAGGYQETQYF. CDR3 nucleotides: TGTGCCAGCAGCGCATTCTTAGCGGGGGGTTACCAAGAGACCCAGTACTTC. J is TRBJ2-5 and V is TRBV11-2, with 10 bases lining up with TRBD2. V shed 5 bases, J shed 0 bases, and the junction held 9 bases outside the gene matches. Germline-derived CDR1 and CDR2 are SGHAT and FQNNGV. The CDR3 loop spans 17 amino acids.